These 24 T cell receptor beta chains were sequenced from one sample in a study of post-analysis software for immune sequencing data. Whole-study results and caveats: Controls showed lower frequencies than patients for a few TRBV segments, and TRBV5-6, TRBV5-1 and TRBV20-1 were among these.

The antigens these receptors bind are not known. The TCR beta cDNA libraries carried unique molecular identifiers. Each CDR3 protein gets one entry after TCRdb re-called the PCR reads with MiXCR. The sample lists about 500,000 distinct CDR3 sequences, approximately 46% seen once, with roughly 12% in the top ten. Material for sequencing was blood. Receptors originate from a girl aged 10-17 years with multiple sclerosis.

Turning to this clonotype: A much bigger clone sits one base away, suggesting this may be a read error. The CDR3 nucleotides are TGCAGTGCTGGAGGTACCGGAGTGATTGCTAGCACAGATACGCAGTATTTT. This gives the protein CSAGGTGVIASTDTQYF. The chain joins TRBV20-1 to TRBJ2-3; D might be TRBD2 (5 bases). The CDR3 has 17 amino acids. The ends were cut back, 5 bases at V and 0 bases at J, with 21 bases in the middle. Germline assignment: CDR1 DFQATT and CDR2 SNEGSKA (reference sequence).

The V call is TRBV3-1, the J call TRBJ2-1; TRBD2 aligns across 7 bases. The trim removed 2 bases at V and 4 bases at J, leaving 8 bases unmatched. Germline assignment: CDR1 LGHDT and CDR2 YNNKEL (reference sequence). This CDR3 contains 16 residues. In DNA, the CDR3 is TGTGCCAGCAGCCAAACGGCTAGCGGAGTATACAATGAGCAGTTCTTC. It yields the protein CASSQTASGVYNEQFF.

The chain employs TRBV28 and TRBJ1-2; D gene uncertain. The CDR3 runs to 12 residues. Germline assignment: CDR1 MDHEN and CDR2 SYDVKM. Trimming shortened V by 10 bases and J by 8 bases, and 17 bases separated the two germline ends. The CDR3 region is CATRYGFWGYTF. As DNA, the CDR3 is TGTGCCACACGATATGGGTTTTGGGGCTACACCTTC.

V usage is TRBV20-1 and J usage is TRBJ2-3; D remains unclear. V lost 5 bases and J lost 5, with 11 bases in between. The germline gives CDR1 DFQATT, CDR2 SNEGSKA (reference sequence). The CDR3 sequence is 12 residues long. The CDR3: CSASREVDTQYF. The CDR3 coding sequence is TGCAGTGCTTCACGCGAAGTAGATACGCAGTATTTT.

In nucleotides, the CDR3 is TGCGCCAGCAGCCAAGATGACGGGGAATTAGGGGAGCAGTACTTC. Translating it yields CASSQDDGELGEQYF. The chain carries TRBV4-3 and TRBJ2-7, with D possibly matching TRBD2 (5 bases). This CDR3 is built from 15 residues. Germline V CDR1 and CDR2: LGHNA, YSLEER. Trimming removed 0 bases at V and 7 bases at J, with 16 bases between.

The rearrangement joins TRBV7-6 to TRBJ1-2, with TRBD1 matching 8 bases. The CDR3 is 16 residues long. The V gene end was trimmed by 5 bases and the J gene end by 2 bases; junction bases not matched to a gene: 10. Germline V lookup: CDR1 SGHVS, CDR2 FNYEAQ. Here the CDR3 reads CASSPPRDRLNYGYTF. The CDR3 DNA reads TGTGCCAGCAGCCCCCCTCGGGACAGGCTCAACTATGGCTACACCTTC. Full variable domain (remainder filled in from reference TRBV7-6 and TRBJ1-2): GAGVSQSPRYKVTKRGQDVALRCDPISGHVSLYWYRQALGQGPEFLTYFNYEAQQDKSGLPNDRFSAERPEGSISTLTIQRTEQRDSAMYRCASSPPRDRLNYGYTFGSGTRLTVV.

The CDR3 here is CASSVQGETDTQYF. CDR3 DNA sequence: TGTGCCAGCAGCGTGCAGGGAGAAACAGATACGCAGTATTTT. The chain recombines TRBV7-3 with TRBJ2-3; tentatively, D is TRBD1 or TRBD2 (5 bases each). Germline assignment: CDR1 SGHTA and CDR2 FQGTGA. This CDR3 region has 14 residues. Trimming shortened V by 5 bases and J by 3 bases, and 12 bases separated the two germline ends. The complete variable domain, with remaining parts taken from reference TRBV7-3 and TRBJ2-3, reads GAGVSQTPSNKVTEKGKYVELRCDPISGHTALYWYRQSLGQGPEFLIYFQGTGAADDSGLPNDRFFAVRPEGSVSTLKIQRTERGDSAVYLCASSVQGETDTQYFGPGTRLTVL.

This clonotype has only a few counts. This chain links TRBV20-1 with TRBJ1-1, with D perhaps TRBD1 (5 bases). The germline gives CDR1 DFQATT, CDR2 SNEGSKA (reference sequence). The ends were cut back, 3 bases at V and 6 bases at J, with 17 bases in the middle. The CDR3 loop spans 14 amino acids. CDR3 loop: CSASRWGSLAEAFF. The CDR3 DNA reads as TGCAGTGCTAGTCGGTGGGGGAGCTTGGCTGAAGCTTTCTTT.

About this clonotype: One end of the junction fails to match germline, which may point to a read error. In DNA form, the CDR3 reads TGCGCCGGCAGCCAAGATAGCGGGCCCATCAATGAGCAGTTCTTC. This translates into CAGSQDSGPINEQFF. The chain couples TRBV4-3 to TRBJ2-1, with 7 positions matching TRBD2. Looked up from germline, CDR1 is LGHNA and CDR2 is YSLEER. This CDR3 has 15 residues.

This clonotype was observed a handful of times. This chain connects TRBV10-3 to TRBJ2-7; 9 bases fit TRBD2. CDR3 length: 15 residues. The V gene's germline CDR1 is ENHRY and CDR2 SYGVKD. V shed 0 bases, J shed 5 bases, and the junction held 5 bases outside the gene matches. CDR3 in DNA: TGTGCCATCAGTGAGTCGAAAGCGGGAGGTCACGAGCAGTACTTC. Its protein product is CAISESKAGGHEQYF.

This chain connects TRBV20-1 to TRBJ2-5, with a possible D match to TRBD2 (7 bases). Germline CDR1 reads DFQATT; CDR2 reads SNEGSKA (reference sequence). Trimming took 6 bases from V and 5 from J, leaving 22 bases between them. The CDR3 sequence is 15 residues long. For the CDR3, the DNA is TGCAGTGCGCTCAACACCGGGGGGCTGAGCGAGACCCAGTACTTC. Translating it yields CSALNTGGLSETQYF.

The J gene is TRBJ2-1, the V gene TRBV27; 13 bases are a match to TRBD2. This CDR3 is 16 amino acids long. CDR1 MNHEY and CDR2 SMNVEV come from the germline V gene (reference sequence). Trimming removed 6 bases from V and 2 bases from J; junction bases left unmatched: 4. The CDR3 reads CASRSTSGRAYNEQFF. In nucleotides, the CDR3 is TGTGCCAGCAGATCCACTAGCGGGAGGGCCTACAATGAGCAGTTCTTC.

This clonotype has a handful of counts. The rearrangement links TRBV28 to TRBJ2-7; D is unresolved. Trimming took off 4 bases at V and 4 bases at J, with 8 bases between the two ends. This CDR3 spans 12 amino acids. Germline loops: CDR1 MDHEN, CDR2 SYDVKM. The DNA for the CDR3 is TGTGCCAGCAGTTATCAGTTATACGAGCAGTACTTC. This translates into CASSYQLYEQYF.

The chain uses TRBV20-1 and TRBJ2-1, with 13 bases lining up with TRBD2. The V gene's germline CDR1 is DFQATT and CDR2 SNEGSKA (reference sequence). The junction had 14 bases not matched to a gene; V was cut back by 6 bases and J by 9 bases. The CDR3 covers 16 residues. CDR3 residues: CSAKTTTSGRITEQFF. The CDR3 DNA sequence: TGCAGTGCAAAAACGACGACTAGCGGGAGGATAACTGAGCAGTTCTTC.

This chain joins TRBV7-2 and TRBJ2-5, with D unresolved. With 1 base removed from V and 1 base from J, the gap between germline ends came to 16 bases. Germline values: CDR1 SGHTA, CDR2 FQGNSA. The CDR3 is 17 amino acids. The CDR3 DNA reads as TGTGCCAGCAGCTTAGGGCTAAAGTCCCACTTCCAAGAGACCCAGTACTTC. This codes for CASSLGLKSHFQETQYF.

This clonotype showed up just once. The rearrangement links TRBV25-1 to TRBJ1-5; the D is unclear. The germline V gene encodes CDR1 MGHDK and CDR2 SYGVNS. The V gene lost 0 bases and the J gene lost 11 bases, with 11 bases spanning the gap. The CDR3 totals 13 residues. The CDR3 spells CASSEYGDGAQHF. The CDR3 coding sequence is TGTGCCAGCAGTGAATACGGGGATGGGGCCCAGCATTTT.

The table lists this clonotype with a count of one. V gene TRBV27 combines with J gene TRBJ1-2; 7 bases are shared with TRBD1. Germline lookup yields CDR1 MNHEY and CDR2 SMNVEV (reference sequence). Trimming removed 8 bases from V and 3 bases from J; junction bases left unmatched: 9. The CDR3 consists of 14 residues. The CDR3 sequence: CASAYRGTDYGYTF. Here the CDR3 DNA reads TGTGCCAGCGCTTACAGGGGCACTGACTATGGCTACACCTTC.

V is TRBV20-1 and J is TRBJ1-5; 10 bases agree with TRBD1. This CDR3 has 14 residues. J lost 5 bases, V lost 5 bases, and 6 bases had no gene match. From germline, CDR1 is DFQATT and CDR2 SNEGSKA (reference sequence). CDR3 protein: CSADTGTGDQPQHF. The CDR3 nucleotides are TGCAGTGCTGATACCGGGACAGGGGATCAGCCCCAGCATTTT.

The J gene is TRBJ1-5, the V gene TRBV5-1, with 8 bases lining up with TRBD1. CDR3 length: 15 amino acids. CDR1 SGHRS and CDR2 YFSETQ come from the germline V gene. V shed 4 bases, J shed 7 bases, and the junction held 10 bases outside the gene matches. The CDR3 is CASSQGAGGGQPQHF. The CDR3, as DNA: TGCGCCAGCAGCCAAGGGGCAGGGGGCGGACAGCCCCAGCATTTT.

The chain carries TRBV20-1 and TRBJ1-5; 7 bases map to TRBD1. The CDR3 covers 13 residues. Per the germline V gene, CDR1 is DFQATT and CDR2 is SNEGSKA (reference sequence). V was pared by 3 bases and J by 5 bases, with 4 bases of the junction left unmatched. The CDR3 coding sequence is TGCAGTGCTAGTTTCAGGGGGGATCAGCCCCAGCATTTT. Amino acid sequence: CSASFRGDQPQHF.

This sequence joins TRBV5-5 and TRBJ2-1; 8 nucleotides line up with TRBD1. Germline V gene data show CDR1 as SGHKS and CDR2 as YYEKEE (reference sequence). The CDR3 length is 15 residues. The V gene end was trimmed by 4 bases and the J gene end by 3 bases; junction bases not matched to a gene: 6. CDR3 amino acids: CASSAGTGNYNEQFF. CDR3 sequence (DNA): TGTGCCAGCAGCGCCGGGACAGGTAACTACAATGAGCAGTTCTTC.

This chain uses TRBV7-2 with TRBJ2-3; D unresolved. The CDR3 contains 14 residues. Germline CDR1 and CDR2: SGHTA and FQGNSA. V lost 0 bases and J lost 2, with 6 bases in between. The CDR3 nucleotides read TGTGCCAGCAGCTTAGCCAGGCCCACAGATACGCAGTATTTT. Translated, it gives CASSLARPTDTQYF. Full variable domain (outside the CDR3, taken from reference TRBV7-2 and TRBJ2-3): GAGVSQSPSNKVTEKGKDVELRCDPISGHTALYWYRQSLGQGLEFLIYFQGNSAPDKSGLPSDRFSAERTGGSVSTLTIQRTQQEDSAVYLCASSLARPTDTQYFGPGTRLTVL.

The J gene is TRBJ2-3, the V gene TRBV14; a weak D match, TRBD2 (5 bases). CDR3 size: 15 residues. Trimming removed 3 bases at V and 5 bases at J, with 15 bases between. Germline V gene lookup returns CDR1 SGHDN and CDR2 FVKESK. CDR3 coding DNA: TGTGCCAGCAGCCAGACTACCCGCGTATTAGATACGCAGTATTTT. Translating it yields CASSQTTRVLDTQYF.

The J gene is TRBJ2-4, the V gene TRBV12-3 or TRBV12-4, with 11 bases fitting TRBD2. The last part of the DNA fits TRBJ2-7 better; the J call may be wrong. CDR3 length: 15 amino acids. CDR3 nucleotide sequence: TGTGCCAGCAGTCTTAGCGGGAGGGCCCCTTACGAGCAGTACTTC. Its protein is CASSLSGRAPYEQYF.